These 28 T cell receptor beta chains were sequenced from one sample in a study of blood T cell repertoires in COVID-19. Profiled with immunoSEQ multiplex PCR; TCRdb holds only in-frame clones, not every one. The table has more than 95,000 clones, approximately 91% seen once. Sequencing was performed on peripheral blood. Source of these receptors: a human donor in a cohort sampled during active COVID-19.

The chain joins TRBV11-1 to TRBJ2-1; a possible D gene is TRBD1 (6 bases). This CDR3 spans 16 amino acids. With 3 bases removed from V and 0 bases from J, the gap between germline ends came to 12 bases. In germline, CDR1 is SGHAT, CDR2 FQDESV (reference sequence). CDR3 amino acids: CASSFDRTSSYNEQFF. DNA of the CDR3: TGTGCCAGCAGCTTCGACAGGACCAGCTCCTACAATGAGCAGTTCTTC.

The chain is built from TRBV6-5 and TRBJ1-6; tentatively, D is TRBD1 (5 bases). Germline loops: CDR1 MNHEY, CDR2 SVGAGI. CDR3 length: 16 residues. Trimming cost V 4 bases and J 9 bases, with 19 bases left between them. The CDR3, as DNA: TGTGCCAGCAGTTCCTTCCCGGGGGGAGGGGTTTCACCCCTCCACTTT. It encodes CASSSFPGGGVSPLHF.

The CDR3 bases are TGTGCCAGCAGCCGCTTATCAGGGTACAATTCACCCCTCCACTTT. Translation gives CASSRLSGYNSPLHF. The rearrangement joins TRBV14 to TRBJ1-6; TRBD1 is a possible D gene (5 bases). From germline, CDR1 is SGHDN and CDR2 FVKESK. The CDR3 length is 15 residues. Trimming removed 4 bases at V and 7 bases at J, with 14 bases between.

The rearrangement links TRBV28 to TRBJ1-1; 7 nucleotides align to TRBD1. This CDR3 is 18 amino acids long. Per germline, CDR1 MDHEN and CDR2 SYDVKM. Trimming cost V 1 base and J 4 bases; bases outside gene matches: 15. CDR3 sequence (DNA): TGTGCCAGCAGTTTATACACGACAGGGCTAGTAGGCGGCACTGAAGCTTTCTTT. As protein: CASSLYTTGLVGGTEAFF.

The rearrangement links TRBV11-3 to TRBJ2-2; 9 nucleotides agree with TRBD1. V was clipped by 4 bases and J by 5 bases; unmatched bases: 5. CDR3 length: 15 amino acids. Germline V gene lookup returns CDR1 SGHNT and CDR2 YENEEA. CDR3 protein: CASSSDRGNTGELFF. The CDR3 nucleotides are TGTGCCAGCAGCTCGGACAGGGGTAATACCGGGGAGCTGTTTTTT.

CDR3 coding DNA: TGTGCCAGCAGGCTAGGGGGTATGATCGGTAATGAAAAACTGTTTTTT. This codes for CASRLGGMIGNEKLFF. This chain connects TRBV27 to TRBJ1-4; D might be TRBD1 (6 bases). V lost 6 bases and J lost 4, with 18 bases in between. CDR1 is MNHEY, CDR2 SMNVEV, per germline (reference sequence). The CDR3 extends over 16 amino acids. Full variable domain (remainder filled in from reference TRBV27 and TRBJ1-4): EAQVTQNPRYLITVTGKKLTVTCSQNMNHEYMSWYRQDPGLGLRQIYYSMNVEVTDKGDVPEGYKVSRKEKRNFPLILESPSPNQTSLYFCASRLGGMIGNEKLFFGSGTQLSVL.

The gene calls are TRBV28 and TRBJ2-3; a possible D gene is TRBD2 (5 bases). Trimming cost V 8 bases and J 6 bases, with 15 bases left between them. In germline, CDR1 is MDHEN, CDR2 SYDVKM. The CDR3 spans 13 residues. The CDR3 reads CASGLLGPDTQYF. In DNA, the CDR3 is TGTGCCAGCGGCTTACTAGGGCCGGATACGCAGTATTTT.

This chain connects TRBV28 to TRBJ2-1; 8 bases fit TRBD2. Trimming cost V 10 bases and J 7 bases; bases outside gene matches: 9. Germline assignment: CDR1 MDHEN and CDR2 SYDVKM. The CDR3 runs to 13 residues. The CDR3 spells CATHAGRENEQFF. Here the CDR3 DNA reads TGTGCCACCCACGCCGGGAGGGAAAATGAGCAGTTCTTC.

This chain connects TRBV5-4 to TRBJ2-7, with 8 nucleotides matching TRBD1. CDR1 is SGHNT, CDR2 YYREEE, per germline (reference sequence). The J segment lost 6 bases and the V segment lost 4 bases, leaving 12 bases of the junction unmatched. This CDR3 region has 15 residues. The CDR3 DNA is TGTGCCAGCAGCATCCGGGACAGGACTATGGGCGAGCAGTACTTC. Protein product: CASSIRDRTMGEQYF.

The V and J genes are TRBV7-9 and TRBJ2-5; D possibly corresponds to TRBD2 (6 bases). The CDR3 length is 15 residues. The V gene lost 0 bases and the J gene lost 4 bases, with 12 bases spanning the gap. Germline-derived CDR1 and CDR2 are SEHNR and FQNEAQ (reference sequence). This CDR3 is CASSLAVGGSETQYF. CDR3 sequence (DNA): TGTGCCAGCAGCTTAGCGGTTGGGGGGTCAGAGACCCAGTACTTC.

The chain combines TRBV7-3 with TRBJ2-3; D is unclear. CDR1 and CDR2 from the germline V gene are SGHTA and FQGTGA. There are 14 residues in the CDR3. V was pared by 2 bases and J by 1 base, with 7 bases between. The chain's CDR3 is CASSLALGTDTQYF. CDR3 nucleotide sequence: TGTGCCAGCAGCTTAGCTCTAGGCACAGATACGCAGTATTTT. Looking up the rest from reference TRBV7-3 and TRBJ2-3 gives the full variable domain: GAGVSQTPSNKVTEKGKYVELRCDPISGHTALYWYRQSLGQGPEFLIYFQGTGAADDSGLPNDRFFAVRPEGSVSTLKIQRTERGDSAVYLCASSLALGTDTQYFGPGTRLTVL.

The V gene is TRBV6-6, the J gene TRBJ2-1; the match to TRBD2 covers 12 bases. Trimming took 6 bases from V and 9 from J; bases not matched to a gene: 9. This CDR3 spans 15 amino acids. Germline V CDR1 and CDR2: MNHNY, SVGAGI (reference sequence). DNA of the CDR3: TGTGCCAGCAGATTGGGACTAGCGGGCCGCCTTGAGCAGTTCTTC. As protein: CASRLGLAGRLEQFF.

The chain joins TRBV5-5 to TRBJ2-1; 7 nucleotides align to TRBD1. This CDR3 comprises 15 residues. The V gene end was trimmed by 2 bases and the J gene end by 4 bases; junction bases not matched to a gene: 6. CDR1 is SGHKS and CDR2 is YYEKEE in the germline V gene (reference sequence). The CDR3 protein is CASSLGGALYNEQFF. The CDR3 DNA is TGTGCCAGCAGCTTAGGGGGCGCTTTGTACAATGAGCAGTTCTTC. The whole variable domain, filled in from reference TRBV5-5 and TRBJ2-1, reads DAGVTQSPTHLIKTRGQQVTLRCSPISGHKSVSWYQQVLGQGPQFIFQYYEKEERGRGNFPDRFSARQFPNYSSELNVNALLLGDSALYLCASSLGGALYNEQFFGPGTRLTVL.

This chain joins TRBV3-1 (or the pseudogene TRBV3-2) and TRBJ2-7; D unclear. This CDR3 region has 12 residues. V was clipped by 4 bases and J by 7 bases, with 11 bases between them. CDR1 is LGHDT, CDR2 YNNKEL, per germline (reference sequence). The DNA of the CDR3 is TGTGCCAGCAGCCCGCAAGCTAGGGAGCAGTACTTC. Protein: CASSPQAREQYF.

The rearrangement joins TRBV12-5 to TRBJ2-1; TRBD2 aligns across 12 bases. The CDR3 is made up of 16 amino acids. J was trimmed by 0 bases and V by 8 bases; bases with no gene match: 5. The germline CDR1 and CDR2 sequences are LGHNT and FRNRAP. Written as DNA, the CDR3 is TGTGCTAGTCGACTAGCGGGGGCCCTCTCCTACAATGAGCAGTTCTTC. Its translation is CASRLAGALSYNEQFF.

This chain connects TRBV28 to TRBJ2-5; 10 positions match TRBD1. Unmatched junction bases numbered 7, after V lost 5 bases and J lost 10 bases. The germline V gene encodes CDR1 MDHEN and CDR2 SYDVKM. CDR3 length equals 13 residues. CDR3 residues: CASSTGQGLLQYF. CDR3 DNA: TGTGCCAGCAGTACGGGACAGGGGCTCCTCCAGTACTTC.

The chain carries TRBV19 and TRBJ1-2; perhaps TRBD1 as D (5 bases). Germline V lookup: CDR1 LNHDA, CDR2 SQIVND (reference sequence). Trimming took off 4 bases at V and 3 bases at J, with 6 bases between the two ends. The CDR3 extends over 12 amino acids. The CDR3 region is CASSRGDYGYTF. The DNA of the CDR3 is TGTGCCAGTAGTAGGGGGGACTATGGCTACACCTTC.

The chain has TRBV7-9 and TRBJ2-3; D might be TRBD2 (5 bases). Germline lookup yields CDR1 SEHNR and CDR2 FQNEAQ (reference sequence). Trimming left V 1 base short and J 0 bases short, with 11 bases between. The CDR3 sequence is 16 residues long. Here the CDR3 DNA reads TGTGCCAGCAGCTTAGGGGGAGCTCCTAGCACAGATACGCAGTATTTT. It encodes CASSLGGAPSTDTQYF.

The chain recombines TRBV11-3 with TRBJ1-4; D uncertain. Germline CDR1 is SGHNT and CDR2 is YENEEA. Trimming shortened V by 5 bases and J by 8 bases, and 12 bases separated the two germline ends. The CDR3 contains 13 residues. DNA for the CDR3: TGTGCCAGCAGCGTCTACCACGGGGAAAAACTGTTTTTT. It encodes CASSVYHGEKLFF.

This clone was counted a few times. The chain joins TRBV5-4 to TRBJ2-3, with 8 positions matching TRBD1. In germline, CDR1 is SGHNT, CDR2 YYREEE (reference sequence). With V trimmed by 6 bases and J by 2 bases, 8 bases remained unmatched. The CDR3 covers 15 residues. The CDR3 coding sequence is TGTGCCAGCACCCCTGGGACAGGTAACACAGATACGCAGTATTTT. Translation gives CASTPGTGNTDTQYF.

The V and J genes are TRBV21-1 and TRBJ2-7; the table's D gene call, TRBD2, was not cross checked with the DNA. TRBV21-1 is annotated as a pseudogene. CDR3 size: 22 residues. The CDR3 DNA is TGTGCCAGCAGCAAAGGGGGGACAGCCGGGACTAGCGGGACGGATAGCTCCTACGAGCAGTACTTC. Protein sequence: CASSKGGTAGTSGTDSSYEQYF.

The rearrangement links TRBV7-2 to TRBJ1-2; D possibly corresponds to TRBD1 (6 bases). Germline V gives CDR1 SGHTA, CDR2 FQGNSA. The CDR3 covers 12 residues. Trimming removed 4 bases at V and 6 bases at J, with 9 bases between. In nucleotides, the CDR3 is TGTGCCAGCAGCTACCAGGGGAATGGCTACACCTTC. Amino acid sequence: CASSYQGNGYTF.

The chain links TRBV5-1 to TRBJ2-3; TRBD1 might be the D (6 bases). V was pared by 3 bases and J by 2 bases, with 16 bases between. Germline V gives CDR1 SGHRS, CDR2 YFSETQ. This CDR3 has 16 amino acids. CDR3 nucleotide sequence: TGCGCCAGCAGCTATGAGACAGGCTACTCCACAGATACGCAGTATTTT. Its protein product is CASSYETGYSTDTQYF.

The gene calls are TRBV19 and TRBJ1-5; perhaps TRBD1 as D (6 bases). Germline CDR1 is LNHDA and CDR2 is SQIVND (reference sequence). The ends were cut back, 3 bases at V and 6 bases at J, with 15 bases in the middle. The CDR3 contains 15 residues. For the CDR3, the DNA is TGTGCCAGTAGTATTAGTGGGCAGGGGATTCAGCCCCAGCATTTT. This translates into CASSISGQGIQPQHF.

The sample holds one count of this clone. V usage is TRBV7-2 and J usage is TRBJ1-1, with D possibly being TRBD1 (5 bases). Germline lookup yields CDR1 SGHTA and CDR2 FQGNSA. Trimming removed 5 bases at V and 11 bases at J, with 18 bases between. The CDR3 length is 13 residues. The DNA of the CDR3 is TGTGCCAGCAGCGTCATGGGGGGGATTACGGCTTTCTTT. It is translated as CASSVMGGITAFF. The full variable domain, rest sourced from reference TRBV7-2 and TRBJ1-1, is GAGVSQSPSNKVTEKGKDVELRCDPISGHTALYWYRQSLGQGLEFLIYFQGNSAPDKSGLPSDRFSAERTGGSVSTLTIQRTQQEDSAVYLCASSVMGGITAFFGQGTRLTVV.

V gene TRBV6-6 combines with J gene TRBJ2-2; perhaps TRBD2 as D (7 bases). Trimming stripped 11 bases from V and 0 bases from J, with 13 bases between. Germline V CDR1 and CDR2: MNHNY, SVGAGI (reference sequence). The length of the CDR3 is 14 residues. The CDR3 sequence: CAGGGHPNTGELFF. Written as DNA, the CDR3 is TGTGCCGGGGGGGGGCATCCGAACACCGGGGAGCTGTTTTTT.

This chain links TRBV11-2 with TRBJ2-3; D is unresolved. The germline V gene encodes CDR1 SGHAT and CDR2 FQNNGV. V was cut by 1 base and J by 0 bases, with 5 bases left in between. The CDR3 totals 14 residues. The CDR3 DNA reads TGTGCCAGCAGCTTAGGGCCTAGCACAGATACGCAGTATTTT. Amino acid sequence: CASSLGPSTDTQYF.

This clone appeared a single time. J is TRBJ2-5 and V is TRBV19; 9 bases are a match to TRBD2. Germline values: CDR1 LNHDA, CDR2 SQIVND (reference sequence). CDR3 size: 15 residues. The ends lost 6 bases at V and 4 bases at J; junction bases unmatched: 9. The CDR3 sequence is CASSLAGTKGETQYF. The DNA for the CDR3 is TGTGCCAGTAGCCTAGCGGGGACTAAGGGAGAGACCCAGTACTTC. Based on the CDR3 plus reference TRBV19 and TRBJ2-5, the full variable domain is DGGITQSPKYLFRKEGQNVTLSCEQNLNHDAMYWYRQDPGQGLRLIYYSQIVNDFQKGDIAEGYSVSREKKESFPLTVTSAQKNPTAFYLCASSLAGTKGETQYFGPGTRLLVL.